This record concerns one T cell receptor (beta chain) sequence. The antigen is not known. The entry originates in a study of OX40 agonist ivuxolimab in advanced cancers. At the level of the study: All patients had ivuxolimab intravenously every 2 weeks at 0.01 to 10 mg/kg. Points from the study as a whole: By week 6 at 0.1 to 3.0 mg/kg, blood CD4+ and CD8+ T cells had expanded clonally. Normalized T-cell clonal expansion was also low in some nonresponders.

Trimming left V 5 bases short and J 8 bases short, with 15 bases between. The CDR3 runs 13 residues. Germline V lookup: CDR1 SGHTA, CDR2 FQGTGA. Some clones are missing from TCRdb's copy, which holds only in-frame ones; the method was immunoSEQ multiplex PCR. The top ten hold 3% to 4.5% of the sample, which has 56,000 or so clones, roughly 82% seen once. This sequence joins TRBV7-3 and TRBJ1-2; tentative D call: TRBD1 (6 bases). This sample comprised CD4+ or CD8+ T cells sorted from blood, obtained in a trial of the OX40 agonist ivuxolimab. The TCR comes from an adult with an advanced solid tumor such as melanoma, head and neck, liver or kidney cancer. CDR3 amino acids: CASSLPGGEGYTF. The CDR3 region has the DNA TGTGCCAGCAGCCTACCGGGGGGCGAAGGCTACACCTTC.